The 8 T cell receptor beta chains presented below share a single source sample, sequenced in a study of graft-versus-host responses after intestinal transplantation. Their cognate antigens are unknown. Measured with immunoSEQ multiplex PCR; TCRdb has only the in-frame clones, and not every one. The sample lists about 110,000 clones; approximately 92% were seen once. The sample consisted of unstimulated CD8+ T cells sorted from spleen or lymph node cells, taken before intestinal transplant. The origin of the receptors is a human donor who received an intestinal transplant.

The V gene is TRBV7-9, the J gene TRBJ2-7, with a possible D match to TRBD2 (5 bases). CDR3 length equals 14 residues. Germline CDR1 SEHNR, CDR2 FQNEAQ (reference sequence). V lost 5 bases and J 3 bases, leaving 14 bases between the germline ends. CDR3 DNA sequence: TGTGCCAGCAGCCCGCCGAGGGTTGGCTACGAGCAGTACTTC. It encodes CASSPPRVGYEQYF.

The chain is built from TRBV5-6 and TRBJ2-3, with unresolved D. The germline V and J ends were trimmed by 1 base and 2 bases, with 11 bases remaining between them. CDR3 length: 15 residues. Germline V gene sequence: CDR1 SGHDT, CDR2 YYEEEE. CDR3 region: CASSLHKDTTDTQYF. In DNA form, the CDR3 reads TGTGCCAGCAGCTTGCATAAAGATACCACAGATACGCAGTATTTT.

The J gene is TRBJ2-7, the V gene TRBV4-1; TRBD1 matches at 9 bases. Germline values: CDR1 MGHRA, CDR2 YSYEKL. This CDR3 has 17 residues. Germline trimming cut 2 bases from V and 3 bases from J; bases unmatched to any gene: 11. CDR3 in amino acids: CASSQRPDGTGNYEQYF. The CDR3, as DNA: TGCGCCAGCAGCCAAAGGCCCGACGGGACAGGGAACTACGAGCAGTACTTC.

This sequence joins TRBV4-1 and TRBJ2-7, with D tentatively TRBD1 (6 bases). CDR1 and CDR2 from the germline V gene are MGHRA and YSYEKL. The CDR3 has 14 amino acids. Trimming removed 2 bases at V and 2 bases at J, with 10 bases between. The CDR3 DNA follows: TGCGCCAGCAGCCAAAGGGACATAGCCTACGAGCAGTACTTC. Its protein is CASSQRDIAYEQYF.

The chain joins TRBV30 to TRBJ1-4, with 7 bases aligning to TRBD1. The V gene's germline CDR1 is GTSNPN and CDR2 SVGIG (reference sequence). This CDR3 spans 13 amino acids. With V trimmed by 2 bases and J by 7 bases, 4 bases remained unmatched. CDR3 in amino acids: CAWSLQGSEKLFF. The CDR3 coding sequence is TGTGCCTGGAGTTTACAGGGGAGTGAAAAACTGTTTTTT.

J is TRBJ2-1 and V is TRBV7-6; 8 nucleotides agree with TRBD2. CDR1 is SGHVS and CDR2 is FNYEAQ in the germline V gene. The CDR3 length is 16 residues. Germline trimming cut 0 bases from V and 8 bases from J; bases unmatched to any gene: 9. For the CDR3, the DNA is TGTGCCAGCAGCTTAGCTTCGGGAGGGCCTAGGGATGAGCAGTTCTTC. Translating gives CASSLASGGPRDEQFF.

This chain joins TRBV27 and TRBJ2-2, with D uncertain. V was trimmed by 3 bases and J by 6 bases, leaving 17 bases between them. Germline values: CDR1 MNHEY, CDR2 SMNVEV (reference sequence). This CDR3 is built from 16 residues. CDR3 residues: CASSLIRALSPGELFF. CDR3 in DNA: TGTGCCAGCAGTTTGATCAGAGCACTCAGCCCCGGGGAGCTGTTTTTT.

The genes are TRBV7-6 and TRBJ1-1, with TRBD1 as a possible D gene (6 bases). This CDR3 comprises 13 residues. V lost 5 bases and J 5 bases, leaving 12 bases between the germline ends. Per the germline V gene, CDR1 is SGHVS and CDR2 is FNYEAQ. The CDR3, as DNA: TGTGCCAGCAGCCCGATCACAGGGACTGAAGCTTTCTTT. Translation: CASSPITGTEAFF. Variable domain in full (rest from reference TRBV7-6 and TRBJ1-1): GAGVSQSPRYKVTKRGQDVALRCDPISGHVSLYWYRQALGQGPEFLTYFNYEAQQDKSGLPNDRFSAERPEGSISTLTIQRTEQRDSAMYRCASSPITGTEAFFGQGTRLTVV.